These 11 T cell receptor beta chains were all obtained from the same sample, sequenced in a study of shared clonotypes between healthy human individuals. Libraries were prepared by immunoSEQ multiplex PCR; TCRdb keeps only in-frame clonotypes and omits some of them. The sample shows around 1.6 million clones, under 99% of them seen only once. Sequencing was carried out using naive CD4+ T cells sorted from blood. Subset noted: CD45RA+ positively selected. Receptor source: a man aged 30 to 45 in good health.

With respect to this clone: Additional DNA sequences in this sample encode the identical CDR3. The chain is built from TRBV5-1 and TRBJ2-6; D gene uncertain. Per germline, CDR1 SGHRS and CDR2 YFSETQ. The CDR3 runs to 15 residues. V lost 0 bases, J lost 0 bases, and 4 bases lay in between. This chain's CDR3 is CASSLVASGANVLTF. CDR3 bases: TGCGCCAGCAGCTTGGTGGCCTCTGGGGCCAACGTCCTGACTTTC.

The CDR3 region has the DNA TGTGCCAGCAGAAGGAAACCCTACGAGCAGTACTTC. It translates to CASRRKPYEQYF. The chain carries TRBV6-1 and TRBJ2-7; D gene ambiguous. The V gene's germline CDR1 is MNHNS and CDR2 SASEGT. The V end lost 6 bases, the J end lost 2 bases, and 8 bases lay between the germline ends. The CDR3 has 12 amino acids.

This clone has just one count. The gene calls are TRBV6-1 and TRBJ2-7; no definite D call. The germline V gene encodes CDR1 MNHNS and CDR2 SASEGT. The V end lost 6 bases, the J end lost 0 bases, and 6 bases lay between the germline ends. The CDR3 has 12 amino acids. CDR3 sequence (DNA): TGTGCCAGCAGGGACGGCTCCTACGAGCAGTACTTC. Translation gives CASRDGSYEQYF.

The V and J genes are TRBV11-2 and TRBJ1-3, with 8 bases identical to TRBD1. The length of the CDR3 is 15 residues. In germline, CDR1 is SGHAT, CDR2 FQNNGV. Unmatched junction bases numbered 13, after V lost 5 bases and J lost 10 bases. The CDR3 spells CASSQRPDRVTTIYF. DNA for the CDR3: TGTGCCAGCAGCCAACGCCCGGACAGGGTAACAACCATATATTTT.

The chain carries TRBV5-1 and TRBJ1-4; 9 nucleotides match TRBD1. CDR3 length: 14 amino acids. Germline V gene lookup returns CDR1 SGHRS and CDR2 YFSETQ. J gave up 6 bases and V 2 bases, and 2 bases lay outside the gene matches. The CDR3 bases are TGCGCCAGCAGCTTCGGGACAGGGTATGAAAAACTGTTTTTT. It yields the protein CASSFGTGYEKLFF.

V is TRBV9 and J is TRBJ2-1; 8 bases map to TRBD2. This CDR3 is built from 16 residues. Germline CDR1 SGDLS, CDR2 YYNGEE. V lost 0 bases to trimming and J lost 4 bases; unmatched junction nucleotides: 6. CDR3 sequence: CASSVEIAGNYNEQFF. CDR3 coding DNA: TGTGCCAGCAGCGTAGAGATAGCGGGAAATTACAATGAGCAGTTCTTC.

The chain employs TRBV25-1 and TRBJ2-1, with D possibly being TRBD1 (6 bases). V gave up 2 bases and J gave up 5 bases, with 16 bases separating them. The CDR3 has 16 residues. The V gene's germline CDR1 is MGHDK and CDR2 SYGVNS. The CDR3 is CASSERSYRVHNEQFF. The CDR3, as DNA: TGTGCCAGCAGTGAAAGGTCATACAGGGTCCACAATGAGCAGTTCTTC.

This rearrangement joins TRBV19 to TRBJ1-2; 7 bases line up with TRBD1. There are 13 residues in the CDR3. The V gene end was trimmed by 10 bases and the J gene end by 1 base; junction bases not matched to a gene: 6. The germline gives CDR1 LNHDA, CDR2 SQIVND (reference sequence). Here the CDR3 reads CATSDRSNYGYTF. CDR3 sequence (DNA): TGTGCCACTTCGGACAGGAGTAACTATGGCTACACCTTC.

J is TRBJ2-5 and V is TRBV29-1; weak D call: TRBD2 (7 bases). The CDR3 spans 14 residues. Germline V gene sequence: CDR1 SQVTM, CDR2 ANQGSEA. Trimming stripped 7 bases from V and 1 base from J, with 16 bases between. This chain's CDR3 is CSGRGGAGQETQYF. The CDR3 bases are TGCAGCGGCCGAGGGGGGGCAGGCCAAGAGACCCAGTACTTC.

The chain couples TRBV9 to TRBJ2-3; the D gene is possibly TRBD1 (5 bases). CDR1 is SGDLS, CDR2 YYNGEE, per germline. CDR3 length: 16 residues. V was trimmed by 0 bases and J by 4 bases, leaving 15 bases between them. CDR3 nucleotide sequence: TGTGCCAGCAGCGTAGTCGGACATCCGCCGCCAGATACGCAGTATTTT. This codes for CASSVVGHPPPDTQYF.

V gene TRBV2 combines with J gene TRBJ1-3, with 11 bases aligning to TRBD1. Germline V gives CDR1 SNHLY, CDR2 FYNNEI. This CDR3 is 15 amino acids long. J lost 2 bases, V lost 5 bases, and 2 bases had no gene match. CDR3 residues: CASSRDRGTGNTIYF. Written as DNA, the CDR3 is TGTGCCAGCAGTAGGGACAGGGGGACTGGAAACACCATATATTTT.